This TCR beta chain originates from a study of cytomegalovirus exposure and HLA in healthy donors. The CDR3 has 14 amino acids. V dropped 4 bases and J dropped 4 bases, with 16 bases sitting between them. The germline gives CDR1 SQVTM, CDR2 ANQGSEA. PCR used 60 Vbeta primers and 13 Jbeta primers. Produced via immunoSEQ multiplex PCR; TCRdb's table is partial and in-frame only. Among 200,000 to 250,000 clones, around 70% were seen once, and the ten largest hold approximately 2.5%. Sequencing was carried out using PBMCs. J is TRBJ1-2 and V is TRBV29-1; maybe TRBD1 (5 bases). The receptor's source is a middle-aged man in good health and CMV-seropositive. CDR3 bases: TGCAGCGTTGGAGGGACGCGGGACGTCTATGGCTACACCTTC. Translated, it gives CSVGGTRDVYGYTF.